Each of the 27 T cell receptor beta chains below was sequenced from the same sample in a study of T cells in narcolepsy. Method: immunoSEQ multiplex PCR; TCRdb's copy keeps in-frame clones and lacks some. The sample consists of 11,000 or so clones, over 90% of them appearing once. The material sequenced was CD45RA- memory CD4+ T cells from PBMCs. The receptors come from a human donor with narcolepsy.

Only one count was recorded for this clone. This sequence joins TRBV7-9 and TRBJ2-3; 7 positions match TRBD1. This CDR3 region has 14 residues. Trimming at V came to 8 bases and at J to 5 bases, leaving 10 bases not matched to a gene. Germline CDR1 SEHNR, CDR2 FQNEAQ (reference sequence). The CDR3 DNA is TGTGCCAGCCCCCCTGAGGGGGCCGGAGATACGCAGTATTTT. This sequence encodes CASPPEGAGDTQYF.

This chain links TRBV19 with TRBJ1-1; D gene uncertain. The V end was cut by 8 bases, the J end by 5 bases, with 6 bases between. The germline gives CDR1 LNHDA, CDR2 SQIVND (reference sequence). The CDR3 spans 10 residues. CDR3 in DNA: TGTGCCAGTTTTTGGACTGAAGCTTTCTTT. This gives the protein CASFWTEAFF.

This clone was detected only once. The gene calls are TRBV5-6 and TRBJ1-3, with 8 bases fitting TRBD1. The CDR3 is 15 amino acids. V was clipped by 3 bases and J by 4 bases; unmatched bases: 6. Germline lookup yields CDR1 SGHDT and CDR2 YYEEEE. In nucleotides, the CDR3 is TGTGCCAGCAGCTCCGGAACAGGGGGAGGAAACACCATATATTTT. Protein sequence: CASSSGTGGGNTIYF.

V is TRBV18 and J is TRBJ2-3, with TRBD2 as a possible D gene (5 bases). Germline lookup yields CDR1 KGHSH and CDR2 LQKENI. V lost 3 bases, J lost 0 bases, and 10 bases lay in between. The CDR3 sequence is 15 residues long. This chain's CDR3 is CASSPTRGSTDTQYF. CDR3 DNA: TGTGCCAGCTCACCGACACGGGGAAGCACAGATACGCAGTATTTT.

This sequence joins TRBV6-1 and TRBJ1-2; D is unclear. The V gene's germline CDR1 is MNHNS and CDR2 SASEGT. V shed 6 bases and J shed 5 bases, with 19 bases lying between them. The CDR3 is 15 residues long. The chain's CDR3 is CASRGRGEGPYGYTF. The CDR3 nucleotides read TGTGCCAGCAGAGGGAGAGGTGAGGGCCCTTATGGCTACACCTTC.

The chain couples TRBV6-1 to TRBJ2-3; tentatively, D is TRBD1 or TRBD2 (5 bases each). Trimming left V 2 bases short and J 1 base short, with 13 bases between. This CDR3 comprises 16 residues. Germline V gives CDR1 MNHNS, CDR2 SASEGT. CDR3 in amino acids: CASSELRGAGTDTQYF. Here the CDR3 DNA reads TGTGCCAGCAGTGAATTACGGGGCGCCGGCACAGATACGCAGTATTTT.

The CDR3 sequence: CASTASVRGGNEQFF. The CDR3, as DNA: TGTGCCAGCACCGCGTCTGTGAGGGGTGGTAATGAGCAGTTCTTC. The chain links TRBV11-2 to TRBJ2-1; D may correspond to TRBD1 or TRBD2 (5 bases each). Germline loops: CDR1 SGHAT, CDR2 FQNNGV. The V gene lost 7 bases and the J gene lost 7 bases, with 20 bases spanning the gap. This CDR3 has 15 residues.

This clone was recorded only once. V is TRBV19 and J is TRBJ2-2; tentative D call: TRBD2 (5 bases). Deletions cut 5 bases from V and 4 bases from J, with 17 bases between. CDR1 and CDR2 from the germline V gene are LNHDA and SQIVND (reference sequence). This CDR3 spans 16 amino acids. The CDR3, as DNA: TGTGCCAGTAGTTCTCGGAGGACCTTCCTCACCGGGGAGCTGTTTTTT. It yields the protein CASSSRRTFLTGELFF.

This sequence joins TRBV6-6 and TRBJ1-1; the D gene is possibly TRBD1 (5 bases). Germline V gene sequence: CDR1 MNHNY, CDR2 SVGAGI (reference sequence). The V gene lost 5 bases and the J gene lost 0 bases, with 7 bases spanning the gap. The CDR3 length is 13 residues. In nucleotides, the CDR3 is TGTGCCAGCAGTAAACAGGTGAACACTGAAGCTTTCTTT. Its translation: CASSKQVNTEAFF.

DNA of the CDR3: TGTGCCAGCAGCCCACGGGGGGTTGCCGGGGAGCTGTTTTTT. This gives the protein CASSPRGVAGELFF. The rearrangement links TRBV11-1 to TRBJ2-2; 7 nucleotides match TRBD2. J was trimmed by 6 bases and V by 5 bases; bases with no gene match: 6. This CDR3 has 14 amino acids. CDR1 is SGHAT and CDR2 is FQDESV in the germline V gene (reference sequence). The variable domain in full, completed from reference TRBV11-1 and TRBJ2-2, reads EAEVAQSPRYKITEKSQAVAFWCDPISGHATLYWYRQILGQGPELLVQFQDESVVDDSQLPKDRFSAERLKGVDSTLKIQPAELGDSAMYLCASSPRGVAGELFFGEGSRLTVL.

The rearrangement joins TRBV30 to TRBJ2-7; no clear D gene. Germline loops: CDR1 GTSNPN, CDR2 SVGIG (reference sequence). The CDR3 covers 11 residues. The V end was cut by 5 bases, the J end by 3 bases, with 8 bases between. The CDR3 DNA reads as TGTGCCTGGGGGTCTGTCTACGAGCAGTACTTC. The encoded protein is CAWGSVYEQYF.

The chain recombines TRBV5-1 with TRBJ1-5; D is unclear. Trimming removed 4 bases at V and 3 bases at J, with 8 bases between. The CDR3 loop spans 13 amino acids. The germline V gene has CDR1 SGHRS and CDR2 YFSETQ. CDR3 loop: CASSPEVNQPQHF. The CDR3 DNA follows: TGCGCCAGCAGCCCCGAAGTCAATCAGCCCCAGCATTTT.

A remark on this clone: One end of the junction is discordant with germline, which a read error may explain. In DNA form, the CDR3 reads TGCGCCAGCAGCTTAGGGGGGAGTGCTGACGAGCAGTGCTTC. The encoded protein is CASSLGGSADEQCF. The chain joins TRBV5-1 to TRBJ2-7; D is perhaps TRBD1 or TRBD2 (6 bases each). The CDR3 contains 14 residues. Germline V gene data show CDR1 as SGHRS and CDR2 as YFSETQ. Full variable domain (outside the CDR3, taken from reference TRBV5-1 and TRBJ2-7): KAGVTQTPRYLIKTRGQQVTLSCSPISGHRSVSWYQQTPGQGLQFLFEYFSETQRNKGNFPGRFSGRQFSNSRSEMNVSTLELGDSALYLCASSLGGSADEQCFGPGTRLTVT.

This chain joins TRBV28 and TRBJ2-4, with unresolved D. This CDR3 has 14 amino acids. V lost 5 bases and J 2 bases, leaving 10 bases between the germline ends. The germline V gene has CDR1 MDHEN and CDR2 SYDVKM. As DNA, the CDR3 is TGTGCCAGCAGTCTCACCGACACCAAAAACATTCAGTACTTC. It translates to CASSLTDTKNIQYF.

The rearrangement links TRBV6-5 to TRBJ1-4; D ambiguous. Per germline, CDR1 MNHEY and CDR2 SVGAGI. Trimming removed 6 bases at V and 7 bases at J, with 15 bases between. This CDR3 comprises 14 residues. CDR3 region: CASSRSWNTEKLFF. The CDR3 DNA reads TGTGCCAGCAGCCGATCCTGGAACACTGAAAAACTGTTTTTT.

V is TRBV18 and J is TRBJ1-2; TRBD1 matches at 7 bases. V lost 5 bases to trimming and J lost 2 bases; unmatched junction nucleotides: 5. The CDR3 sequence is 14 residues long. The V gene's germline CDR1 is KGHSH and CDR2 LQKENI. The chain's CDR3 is CASSGPGQNYGYTF. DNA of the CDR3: TGTGCCAGCTCAGGACCGGGACAGAACTATGGCTACACCTTC.

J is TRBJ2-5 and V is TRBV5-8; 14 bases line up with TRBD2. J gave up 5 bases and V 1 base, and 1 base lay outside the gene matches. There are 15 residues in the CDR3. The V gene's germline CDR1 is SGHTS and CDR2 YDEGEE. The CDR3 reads CASSLRTSGRETQYF. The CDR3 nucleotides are TGTGCCAGCAGCTTGCGGACTAGCGGGAGGGAGACCCAGTACTTC.

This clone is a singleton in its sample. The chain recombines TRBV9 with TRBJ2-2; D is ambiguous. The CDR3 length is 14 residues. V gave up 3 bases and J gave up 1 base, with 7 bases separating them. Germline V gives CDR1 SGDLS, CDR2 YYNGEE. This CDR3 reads CASSGRQNTGELFF. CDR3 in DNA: TGTGCCAGCAGCGGAAGACAGAACACCGGGGAGCTGTTTTTT.

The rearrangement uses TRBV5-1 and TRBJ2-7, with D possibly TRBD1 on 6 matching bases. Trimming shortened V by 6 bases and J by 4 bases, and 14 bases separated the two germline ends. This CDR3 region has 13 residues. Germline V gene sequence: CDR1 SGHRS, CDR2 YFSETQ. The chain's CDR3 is CASTLDRAYEQYF. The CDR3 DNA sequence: TGCGCCAGCACCCTGGACAGAGCTTACGAGCAGTACTTC.

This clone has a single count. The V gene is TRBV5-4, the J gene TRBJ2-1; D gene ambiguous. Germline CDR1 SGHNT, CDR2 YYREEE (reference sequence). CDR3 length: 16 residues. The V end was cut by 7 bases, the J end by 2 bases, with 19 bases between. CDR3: CASYRSGVHTYNEQFF. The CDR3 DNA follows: TGTGCCAGCTATCGGTCGGGCGTTCATACCTACAATGAGCAGTTCTTC.

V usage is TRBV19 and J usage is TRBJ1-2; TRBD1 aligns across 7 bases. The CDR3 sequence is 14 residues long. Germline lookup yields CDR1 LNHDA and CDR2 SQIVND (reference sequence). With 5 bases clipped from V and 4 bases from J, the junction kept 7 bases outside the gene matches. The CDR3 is CASSRTGSVYGYTF. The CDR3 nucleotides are TGTGCCAGTAGTCGGACAGGCTCCGTCTATGGCTACACCTTC.

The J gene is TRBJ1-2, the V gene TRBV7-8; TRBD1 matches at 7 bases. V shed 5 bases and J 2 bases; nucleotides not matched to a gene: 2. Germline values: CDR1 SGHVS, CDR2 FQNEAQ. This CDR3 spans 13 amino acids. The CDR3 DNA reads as TGTGCCAGCAGCAAGACAGGGAACTATGGCTACACCTTC. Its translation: CASSKTGNYGYTF.

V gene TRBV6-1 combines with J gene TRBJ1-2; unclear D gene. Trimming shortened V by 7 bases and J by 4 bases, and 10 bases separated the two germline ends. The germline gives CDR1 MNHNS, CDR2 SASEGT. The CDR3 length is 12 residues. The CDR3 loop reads CASTPDSYGYTF. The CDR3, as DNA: TGTGCCAGCACCCCGGATAGCTATGGCTACACCTTC.

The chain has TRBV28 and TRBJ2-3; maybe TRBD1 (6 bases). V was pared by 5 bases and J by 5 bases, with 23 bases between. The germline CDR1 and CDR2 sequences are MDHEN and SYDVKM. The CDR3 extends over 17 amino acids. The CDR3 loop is CASSPLGGTLQRDTQYF. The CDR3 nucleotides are TGTGCCAGCAGTCCTCTTGGGGGCACCCTGCAACGAGATACGCAGTATTTT.

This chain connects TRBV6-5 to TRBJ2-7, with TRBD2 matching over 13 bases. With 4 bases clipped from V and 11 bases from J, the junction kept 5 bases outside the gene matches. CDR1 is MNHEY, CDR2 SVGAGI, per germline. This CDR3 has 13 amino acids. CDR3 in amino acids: CASSWTSGSSEYF. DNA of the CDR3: TGTGCCAGCAGTTGGACTAGCGGGAGTTCAGAGTACTTC.

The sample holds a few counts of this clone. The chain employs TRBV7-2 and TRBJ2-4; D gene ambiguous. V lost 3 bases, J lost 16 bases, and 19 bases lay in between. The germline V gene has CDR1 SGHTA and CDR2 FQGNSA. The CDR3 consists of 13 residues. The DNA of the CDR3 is TGTGCCAGCAGCTTCTTGGGTTGGGCAGGTCAATACTTC. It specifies CASSFLGWAGQYF.

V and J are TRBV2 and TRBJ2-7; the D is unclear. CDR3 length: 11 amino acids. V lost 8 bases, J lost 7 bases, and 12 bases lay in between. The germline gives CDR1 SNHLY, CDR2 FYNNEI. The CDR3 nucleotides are TGTGCCAGCTGCCTCCTCCAGGAGCAGTACTTC. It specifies CASCLLQEQYF.